This T cell receptor (beta chain) was profiled in a study of early stage breast cancer tumors. On the study more broadly: ER+/PR+/HER2- status applied to about 75% of the 16 invasive breast tumors. The ER+/PR+/HER2- tumors included about 8 ductal and a few lobular carcinomas. Regarding the study as a whole: Tumor and normal breast were distinguished via blood comparison in 14 of 16 patients. Most shared enriched TCRB sequences were commonly generated ones.

Details on this clone: Its antigen is not identified.

Generated by immunoSEQ multiplex PCR, the TCRdb table keeps only in-frame clones and is missing some. Among 25,000 to 30,000 clones listed, about 83% were seen once. This sequence was found in a person aged 45 to 60 with breast cancer. The sequenced material came from blood.

The CDR3 coding sequence is TGTGCCAGCAGGTCAGGGGTTCCCCCTGGAAACACCATATATTTT. It specifies CASRSGVPPGNTIYF. The rearrangement links TRBV4-2 to TRBJ1-3; D might be TRBD1 (6 bases). The CDR3 is 15 residues long. Looked up from germline, CDR1 is LGHNA and CDR2 is YNFKEQ. Trimming took 6 bases from V and 2 from J, leaving 14 bases between them.